This paragraph reports one T cell receptor (beta chain). These data originate in a study of OX40 agonist ivuxolimab in advanced cancers. Overall study: Patients took ivuxolimab, an agonistic anti-OX40 (CD134) antibody. There were three patients with partial responses, one having hepatocellular carcinoma and two cutaneous melanoma.

V lost 0 bases, J lost 0 bases, and 9 bases stayed unmatched. CDR1 and CDR2 from the germline V gene are MNHNS and SASEGT. CDR3 size: 20 residues. Clones were read by immunoSEQ multiplex PCR, and TCRdb kept only the in-frame ones, dropping some. Among about 82,000 clones listed, around nine tenths were seen once. This TCR was sampled from an adult with an advanced solid tumor such as melanoma, head and neck, liver or kidney cancer. Sample: CD4+ or CD8+ T cells sorted from blood, taken in a trial of the OX40 agonist ivuxolimab. The chain carries TRBV6-1 and TRBJ2-1, with 12 bases identical to TRBD1. The CDR3 DNA reads as TGTGCCAGCAGTGAAGCTAAGGGACAGGGGGCAGAAAGCTCCTACAATGAGCAGTTCTTC. Encoded protein: CASSEAKGQGAESSYNEQFF.